This T cell receptor beta chain was profiled in a study of shared clonotypes between healthy human individuals. Study observations and caveats: What naive subsets generally showed was a larger estimated richness than memory subsets showed.

CD45RO negativity and positive selection for CCR7 defined naive CD8 cells, a population that excluded terminally differentiated effector memory CD45RA+ cells. With respect to this clone: The target antigen is unknown.

Germline V lookup: CDR1 MDHEN, CDR2 SYDVKM. CDR3 size: 13 residues. V lost 5 bases and J lost 4, with 11 bases in between. This was a deep-level run. Replicate sorted-subset PCRs were loaded with roughly 200 ng DNA, about 31,000 T cell genomes. Here immunoSEQ multiplex PCR was the method, and the copy in TCRdb shows in-frame clones only, minus some. Here the sample spans approximately 2,200,000 clones, 85% to 95% being singletons. This receptor was obtained from a man aged 18 to 35 in good health. Some clones in this sample may be carry-over from other donors' samples. The chain couples TRBV28 to TRBJ1-1, with a weak D call TRBD1 (6 bases). Specimen: naive CD8+ T cells from PBMCs. CDR3 protein: CASSTRGLTEAFF. CDR3 DNA: TGTGCCAGCAGTACCAGGGGCCTCACTGAAGCTTTCTTT.